This TCR beta chain originates from a study of tumor-infiltrating lymphocytes in oesophageal squamous cell carcinoma. In this sample, this clonotype turned up many times. In TCRdb, the PCR reads were re-called with MiXCR into one record per CDR3 protein. The sample gives more than 15,000 distinct CDR3 sequences, roughly two fifths of which show up once; 13% is in the top ten. Germline V CDR1 and CDR2: MDHEN, SYDVKM. V lost 4 bases to trimming and J lost 0 bases, with 22 bases between them. The CDR3 has 19 residues. The rearrangement links TRBV28 to TRBJ1-5, with a tentative D call TRBD1 (5 bases). The sequence derives from a male donor with esophageal squamous cell carcinoma. Sequencing was carried out using normal esophageal tissue next to the tumor. CDR3 DNA: TGTGCCAGCAGTTCGAACCCTACCGGGACCTTGACTAGCAATCAGCCCCAGCATTTT. Translation gives CASSSNPTGTLTSNQPQHF.